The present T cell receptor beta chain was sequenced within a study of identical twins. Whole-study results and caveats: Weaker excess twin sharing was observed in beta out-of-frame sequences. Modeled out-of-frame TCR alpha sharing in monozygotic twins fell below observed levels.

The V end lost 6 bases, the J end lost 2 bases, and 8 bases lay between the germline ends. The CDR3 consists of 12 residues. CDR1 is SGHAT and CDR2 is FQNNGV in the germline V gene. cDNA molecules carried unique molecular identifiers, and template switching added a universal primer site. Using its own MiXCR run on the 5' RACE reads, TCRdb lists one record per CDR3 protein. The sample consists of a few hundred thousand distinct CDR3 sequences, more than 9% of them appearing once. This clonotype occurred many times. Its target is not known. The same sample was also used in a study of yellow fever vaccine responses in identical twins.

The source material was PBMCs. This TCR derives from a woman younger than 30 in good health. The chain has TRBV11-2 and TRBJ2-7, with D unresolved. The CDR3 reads CASSPRAYEQYF. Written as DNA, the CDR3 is TGTGCCAGCAGTCCACGGGCCTACGAGCAGTACTTC.